This T cell receptor (beta chain) was recorded in a study of CD8 T cells in ankylosing spondylitis. Per the germline V gene, CDR1 is MNHNS and CDR2 is SASEGT. CDR3 length: 12 residues. V was cut by 5 bases and J by 4 bases, with 8 bases left in between. TCRdb recomputed calls from the 5' RACE reads with MiXCR, one row per CDR3 protein. The sample shows 350,000 to 450,000 distinct CDR3 sequences, about 24% of them seen only once. Study-level points and caveats: The study identified a TCR beta motif of seven or eight highly homologous variants that appeared characteristic of ankylosing spondylitis blood. Earlier studies detected some motif variants in reactive arthritis synovial fluid and blood.

About this clonotype itself: Antigen: not known.

The V gene is TRBV6-1, the J gene TRBJ1-2; D is unresolved. Sequences were obtained from blood, either unsorted or a sorted T cell fraction (not recorded which). This sequence originates from a male donor with ankylosing spondylitis. CDR3 sequence: CASSPEVYGYTF. The CDR3 DNA reads as TGTGCCAGCAGTCCTGAAGTCTATGGCTACACCTTC.